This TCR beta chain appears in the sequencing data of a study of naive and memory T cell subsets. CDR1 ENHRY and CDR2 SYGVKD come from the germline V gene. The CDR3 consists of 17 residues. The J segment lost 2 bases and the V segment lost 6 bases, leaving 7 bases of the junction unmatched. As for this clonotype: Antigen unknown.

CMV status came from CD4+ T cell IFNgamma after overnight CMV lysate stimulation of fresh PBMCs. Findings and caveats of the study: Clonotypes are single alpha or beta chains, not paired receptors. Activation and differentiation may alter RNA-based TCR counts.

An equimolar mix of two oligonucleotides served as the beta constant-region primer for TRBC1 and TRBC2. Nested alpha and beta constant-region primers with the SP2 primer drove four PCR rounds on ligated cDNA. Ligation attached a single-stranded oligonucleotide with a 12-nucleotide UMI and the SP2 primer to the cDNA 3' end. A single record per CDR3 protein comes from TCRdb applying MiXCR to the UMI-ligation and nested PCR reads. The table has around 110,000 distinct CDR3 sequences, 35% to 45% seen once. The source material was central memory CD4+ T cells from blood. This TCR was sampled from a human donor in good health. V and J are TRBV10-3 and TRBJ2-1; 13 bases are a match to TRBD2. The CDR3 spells CAISYSGLAGAYNEQFF. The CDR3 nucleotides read TGTGCCATCAGCTATTCTGGACTAGCGGGAGCCTACAATGAGCAGTTCTTC.